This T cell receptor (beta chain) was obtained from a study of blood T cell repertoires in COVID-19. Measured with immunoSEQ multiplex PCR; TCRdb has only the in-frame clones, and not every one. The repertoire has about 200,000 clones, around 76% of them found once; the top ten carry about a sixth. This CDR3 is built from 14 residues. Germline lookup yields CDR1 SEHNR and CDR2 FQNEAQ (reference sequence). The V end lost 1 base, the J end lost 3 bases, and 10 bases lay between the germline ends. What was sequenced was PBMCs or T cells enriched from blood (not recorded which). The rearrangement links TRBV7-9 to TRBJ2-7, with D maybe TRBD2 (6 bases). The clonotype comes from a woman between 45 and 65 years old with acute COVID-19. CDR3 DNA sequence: TGTGCCAGCAGCTTAGGGGGGGACGGCTACGAGCAGTACGTC. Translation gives CASSLGGDGYEQYV.